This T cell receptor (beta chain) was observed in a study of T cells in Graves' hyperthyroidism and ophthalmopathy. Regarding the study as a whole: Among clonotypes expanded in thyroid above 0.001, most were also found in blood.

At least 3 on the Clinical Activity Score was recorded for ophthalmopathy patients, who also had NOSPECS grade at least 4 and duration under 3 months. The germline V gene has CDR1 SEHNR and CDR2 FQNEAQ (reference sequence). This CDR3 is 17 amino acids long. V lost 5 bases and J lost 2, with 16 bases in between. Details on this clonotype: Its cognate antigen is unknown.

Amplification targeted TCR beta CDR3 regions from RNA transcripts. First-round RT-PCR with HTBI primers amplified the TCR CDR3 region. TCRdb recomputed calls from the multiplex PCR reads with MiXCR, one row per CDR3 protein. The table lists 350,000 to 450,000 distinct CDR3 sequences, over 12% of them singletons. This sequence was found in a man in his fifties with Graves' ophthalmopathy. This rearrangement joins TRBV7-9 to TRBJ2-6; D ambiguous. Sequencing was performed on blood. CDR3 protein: CASSHRASPTGANVLTF. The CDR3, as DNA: TGTGCCAGCAGCCACAGAGCCAGTCCTACTGGGGCCAACGTCCTGACTTTC.